The text below deals with one T cell receptor beta chain. Antigen specificity is unknown. HIV-positive participants were all treated in the United States. Sequencing relied on immunoSEQ assay v3.0, run at survey level. Using immunoSEQ multiplex PCR, the repertoire was profiled, and TCRdb retains in-frame clones only, with some absent. Here the sample spans about 11,000 clones, approximately 79% being singletons. The sample is drawn from a study of long-term antiretroviral therapy in people with HIV. The overall study: The immediate-ART recommendation dates to 2015, and the earliest samples predate it by about a decade. Study-wide results and caveats: Post-treatment diversity went higher with ART but stayed below transplant donor controls.

The CDR3 has 14 residues. Germline V gene lookup returns CDR1 MNHEY and CDR2 SMNVEV (reference sequence). Between the trimmed V and J ends, which lost 5 bases and 0 bases, there was a span of 8 bases. The genes are TRBV27 and TRBJ1-5; the D is unclear. The sample here was unsorted PBMCs, taken around 7.5 years after starting antiretroviral therapy. The receptor comes from a man aged 50-60 years with HIV. DNA of the CDR3: TGTGCCAGCAGTCTTCTCGGTAGCAATCAGCCCCAGCATTTT. Its translation: CASSLLGSNQPQHF.